The clone carrying this T cell receptor (beta chain) was recorded a few times. The antigen is unknown. The data are from a study of early T cells in non-severe SARS-CoV-2 infection. Overall study: Unsorted whole blood bulk RNA was sequenced, with unpaired chains.

Overall study results and limits: The VDJdb matching leaned toward anti-spike CD8 responses and overlooked private and CD4 specificities.

Unique molecular identifiers were attached to individual cDNA molecules. TCRdb passed the 5' RACE reads through MiXCR, listing each CDR3 protein once. The sample includes about 60,000 distinct CDR3 sequences, 20% to 25% of them seen just once. The CDR3 spans 12 residues. Deletions cut 8 bases from V and 2 bases from J, with 7 bases between. CDR1 and CDR2 from the germline V gene are LGHDT and YNNKEL (reference sequence). This sequence was found in an adult who was a healthcare worker with PCR-confirmed SARS-CoV-2 infection or an uninfected control (not recorded which). Sequenced here: whole blood, sampled at baseline. This chain connects TRBV3-1 to TRBJ1-5; D unclear. In DNA, the CDR3 is TGTGCCAGCGGATCCCGCAATCAGCCCCAGCATTTT. As protein: CASGSRNQPQHF.